This T cell receptor beta chain originates from a study of PD-L1 blockade in urothelial cancer (dated by TCRdb to 2016 to 2017). Describing the broader study: Therapy was started in about 2014 for all patients, and atezolizumab 1,200 mg was administered intravenously every 3 weeks. Twenty-five of 29 patients were males with bladder-origin urothelial cancer, and 18 of 29 reported a prior smoking history. An ECOG performance status of 0 or 1 was recorded for the patients, and 0 to 3 prior chemotherapy regimens had been received by the patients. Blood samples were analyzed at two time points: 3 weeks after treatment start (second dose) and 6 weeks after treatment start. Blood samples gave a median of about 150,000 T cells and 88,000 or so unique TCRs, with a median clonality of 0.080. Somatic, immune and clinical correlates of response to PD-L1 blockade with atezolizumab in urothelial cancer were the focus of an exploratory multi-omic analysis. TCR sequencing covered pretreatment tumor samples and matched, serially collected peripheral blood taken before and after atezolizumab treatment. Progression-free survival longer than 6 months counted as durable clinical benefit, and TCR features were additionally tested against both progression-free and overall survival. Whole exome sequencing and RNA sequencing of pretreatment tumors were performed alongside TCR sequencing in the same patients. Durable clinical benefit was achieved by nine patients and was not achieved by 20 patients. Pretreatment blood TCR-seq was available for 27 to 30 patients, at least one posttreatment blood collection was obtained for some 25 patients, and tumor TCR-seq was available for some 25 patients. Overall study outcomes, separate from this receptor: Improved progression-free and overall survival was found to be associated with pretreatment peripheral blood TCR clonality below the median. Because the sample size was small (n of about 30) and many of the analyses were exploratory, the results are meant to be hypothesis-generating. At 3 weeks after the start of treatment, tumor-associated TCR clones in peripheral blood had expanded more in patients with durable benefit (n ≈ 23, p = 0.022).

Each PCR received spiked-in synthetic TCR analog templates so that absolute template abundance could be estimated from read counts. TCRbeta CDR3 regions were amplified from genomic DNA with bias-controlled V and J gene primers using the immunoSEQ assay. Sequencing of rearranged TCRbeta segments was done at approximately 20X coverage. The authors processed their data as follows. Clustering was used to correct sequencing errors, and CDR3s were annotated against IMGT so that V, D and J genes could be assigned. Downstream analyses used only productive TCRbeta rearrangements, leaving out any out-of-frame or stop-codon sequences. To compute clonality, Shannon entropy was normalized by the log of the number of unique productive sequences and then subtracted from one. Fisher's exact test with Benjamini-Hochberg correction, at a threshold of adjusted p below 0.01, was used to find clones that differed between time points or between blood and tumor. TCRdb's version of the immuneACCESS table is confined to in-frame rearrangements and falls short of the full clone set. An unresolved V gene accounts for under half of the shortfall where checked; the remainder is of unknown origin. V and J calls and clone size are as listed in that table; D and trimming were resolved from the DNA. This sample has tens of thousands of clones in its table, and about 72% of those were observed once. Of the sample, approximately 4% is held by the ten largest clones.

Turning to this clone: There is no known antigen for this receptor. The sample holds no much larger clone one base away, and base qualities are not on file.

A total of around 30 patients with locally advanced or metastatic urothelial carcinoma, treated at Memorial Sloan Kettering on a trial protocol, made up the cohort. Peripheral blood mononuclear cells were collected pretreatment and during treatment, with between 1 and 8 total time points obtained per patient. The Qiagen DNeasy Blood extraction kit was used to purify genomic DNA from total PBMCs and tumor samples. Collected pretreatment and during treatment, PBMCs were isolated and stored as previously described. Looking up the germline V gene yields CDR1 MDHEN and CDR2 SYDVKM. Trimming removed 6 bases from V and 7 bases from J; the gene matches leave 11 bases unexplained. The CDR3 numbers 15 residues from cysteine through phenylalanine. Only CDR3 DNA is held: 45 bases, read in frame from base 1.

The chain links TRBV28 with TRBJ2-1; TRBD1 agrees with 8 junctional bases. Source: PBMCs, taken around atezolizumab (anti-PD-L1) treatment. This clonotype was sampled from a man in his 70s with urothelial cancer. The CDR3 loop reads CASSPRTGLSNEQFF. Here is the DNA: TGTGCCAGCAGCCCCAGGACAGGGTTGTCGAATGAGCAGTTCTTC.